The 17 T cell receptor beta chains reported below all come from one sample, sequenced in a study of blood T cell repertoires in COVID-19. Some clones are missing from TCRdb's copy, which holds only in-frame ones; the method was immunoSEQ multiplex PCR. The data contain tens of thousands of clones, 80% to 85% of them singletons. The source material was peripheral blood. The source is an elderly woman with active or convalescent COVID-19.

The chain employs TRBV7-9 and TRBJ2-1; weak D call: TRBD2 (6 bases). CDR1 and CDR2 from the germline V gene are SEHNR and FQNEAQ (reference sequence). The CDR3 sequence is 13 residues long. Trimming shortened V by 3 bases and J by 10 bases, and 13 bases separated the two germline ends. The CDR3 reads CASSLVGGDEQFF. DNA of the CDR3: TGTGCCAGCAGCTTGGTGGGAGGAGACGAGCAGTTCTTC.

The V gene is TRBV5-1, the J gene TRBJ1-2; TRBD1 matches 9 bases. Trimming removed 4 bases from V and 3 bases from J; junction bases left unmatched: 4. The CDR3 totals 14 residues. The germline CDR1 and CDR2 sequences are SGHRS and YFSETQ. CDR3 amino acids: CASSPTGGDYGYTF. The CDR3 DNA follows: TGCGCCAGCAGCCCGACAGGGGGGGACTATGGCTACACCTTC. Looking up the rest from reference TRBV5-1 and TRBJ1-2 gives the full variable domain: KAGVTQTPRYLIKTRGQQVTLSCSPISGHRSVSWYQQTPGQGLQFLFEYFSETQRNKGNFPGRFSGRQFSNSRSEMNVSTLELGDSALYLCASSPTGGDYGYTFGSGTRLTVV.

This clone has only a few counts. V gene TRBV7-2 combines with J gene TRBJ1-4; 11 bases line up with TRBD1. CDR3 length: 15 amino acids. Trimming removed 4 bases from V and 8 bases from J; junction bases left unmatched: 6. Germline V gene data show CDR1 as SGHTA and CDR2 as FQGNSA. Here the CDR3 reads CASSSSGTGGEKLFF. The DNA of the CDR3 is TGTGCCAGCAGCTCATCCGGGACAGGGGGAGAAAAACTGTTTTTT.

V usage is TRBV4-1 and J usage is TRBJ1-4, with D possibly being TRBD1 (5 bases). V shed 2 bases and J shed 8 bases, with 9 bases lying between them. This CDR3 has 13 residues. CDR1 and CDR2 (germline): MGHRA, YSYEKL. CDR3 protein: CASSQRGGEKLFF. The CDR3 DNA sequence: TGCGCCAGCAGCCAAAGGGGAGGCGAAAAACTGTTTTTT.

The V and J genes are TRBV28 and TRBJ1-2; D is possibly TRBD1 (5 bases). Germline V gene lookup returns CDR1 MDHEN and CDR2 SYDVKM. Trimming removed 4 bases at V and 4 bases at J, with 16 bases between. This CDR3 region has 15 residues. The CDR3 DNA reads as TGTGCCAGCAGTTCTCCGGGACTCGAAGGCTATGGCTACACCTTC. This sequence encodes CASSSPGLEGYGYTF.

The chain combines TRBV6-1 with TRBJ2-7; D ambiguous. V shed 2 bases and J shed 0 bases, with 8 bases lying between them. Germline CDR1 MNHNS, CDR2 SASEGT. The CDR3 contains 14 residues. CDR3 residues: CASSEQRSSYEQYF. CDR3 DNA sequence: TGTGCCAGCAGTGAACAGAGGAGCTCCTACGAGCAGTACTTC.

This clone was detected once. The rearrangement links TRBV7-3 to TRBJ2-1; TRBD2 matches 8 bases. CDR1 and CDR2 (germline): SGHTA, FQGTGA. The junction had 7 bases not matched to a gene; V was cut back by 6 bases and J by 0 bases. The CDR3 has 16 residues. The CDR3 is CASRGSGMHSYNEQFF. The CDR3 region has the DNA TGTGCCAGCAGGGGTAGCGGGATGCACTCCTACAATGAGCAGTTCTTC. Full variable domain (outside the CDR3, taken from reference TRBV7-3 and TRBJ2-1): GAGVSQTPSNKVTEKGKYVELRCDPISGHTALYWYRQSLGQGPEFLIYFQGTGAADDSGLPNDRFFAVRPEGSVSTLKIQRTERGDSAVYLCASRGSGMHSYNEQFFGPGTRLTVL.

The CDR3 is CSGSSSGPYGEQFF. In DNA, the CDR3 is TGCAGCGGATCATCTAGCGGGCCCTACGGTGAGCAGTTCTTC. This rearrangement joins TRBV29-1 to TRBJ2-1; 8 bases agree with TRBD2. V was clipped by 7 bases and J by 9 bases; unmatched bases: 14. Germline V gene data show CDR1 as SQVTM and CDR2 as ANQGSEA. This CDR3 is built from 14 residues.

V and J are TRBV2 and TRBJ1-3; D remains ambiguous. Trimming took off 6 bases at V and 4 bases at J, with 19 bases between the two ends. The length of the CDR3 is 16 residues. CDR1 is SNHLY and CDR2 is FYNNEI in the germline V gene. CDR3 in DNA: TGTGCCAGCAGGGACTATTCCGACTTGCTAGGAAACACCATATATTTT. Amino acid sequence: CASRDYSDLLGNTIYF. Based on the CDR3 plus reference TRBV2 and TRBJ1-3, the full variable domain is EPEVTQTPSHQVTQMGQEVILRCVPISNHLYFYWYRQILGQKVEFLVSFYNNEISEKSEIFDDQFSVERPDGSNFTLKIRSTKLEDSAMYFCASRDYSDLLGNTIYFGEGSWLTVV.

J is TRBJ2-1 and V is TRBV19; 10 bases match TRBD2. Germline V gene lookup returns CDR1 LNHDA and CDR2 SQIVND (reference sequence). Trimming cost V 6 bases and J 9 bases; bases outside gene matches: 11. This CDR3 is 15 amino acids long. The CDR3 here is CASSLGPSGRTEQFF. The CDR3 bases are TGTGCCAGTAGCTTGGGCCCTAGCGGGAGAACTGAGCAGTTCTTC.

The CDR3 DNA follows: TGTGCCAGCAGCCCGCAAACCCTCGGGGAAAAACTGTTTTTT. This sequence encodes CASSPQTLGEKLFF. The J gene is TRBJ1-4, the V gene TRBV5-8; D is unresolved. The CDR3 covers 14 residues. V was pared by 4 bases and J by 8 bases, with 15 bases between. The germline V gene has CDR1 SGHTS and CDR2 YDEGEE.

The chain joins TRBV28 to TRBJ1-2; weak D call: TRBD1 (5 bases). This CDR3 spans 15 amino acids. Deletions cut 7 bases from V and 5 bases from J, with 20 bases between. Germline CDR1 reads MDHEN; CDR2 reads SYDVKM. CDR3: CASNKPQVPLYGYTF. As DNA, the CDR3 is TGTGCCAGCAACAAGCCACAGGTACCTCTGTATGGCTACACCTTC.

This CDR3 is CASSPSGTGDRSSNYGYTF. As DNA, the CDR3 is TGCGCCAGCAGCCCTTCCGGGACAGGGGACCGATCATCTAACTATGGCTACACCTTC. The chain has TRBV4-1 and TRBJ1-2; TRBD1 matches at 10 bases. The CDR3 runs 19 residues. The V gene end was trimmed by 4 bases and the J gene end by 0 bases; junction bases not matched to a gene: 14. Germline CDR1 and CDR2: MGHRA and YSYEKL.

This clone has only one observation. CDR3 sequence: CASTIAGNTDTQYF. In DNA form, the CDR3 reads TGTGCCAGCACAATAGCGGGTAACACAGATACGCAGTATTTT. This rearrangement joins TRBV6-5 to TRBJ2-3; the match to TRBD2 covers 7 bases. V lost 7 bases to trimming and J lost 2 bases; unmatched junction nucleotides: 6. The CDR3 is made up of 14 amino acids. Germline V gene lookup returns CDR1 MNHEY and CDR2 SVGAGI.

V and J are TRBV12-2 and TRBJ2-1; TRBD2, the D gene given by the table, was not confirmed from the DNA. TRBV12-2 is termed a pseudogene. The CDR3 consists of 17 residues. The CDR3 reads CASRLALPCGRANEQFF. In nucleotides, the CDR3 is TGTGCAAGTCGCTTAGCGCTTCCCTGCGGGAGGGCCAATGAGCAGTTCTTC.

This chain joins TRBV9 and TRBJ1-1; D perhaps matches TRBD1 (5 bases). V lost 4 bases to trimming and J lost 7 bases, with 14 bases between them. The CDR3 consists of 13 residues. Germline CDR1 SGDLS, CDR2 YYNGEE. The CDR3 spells CASSPLGGGEAFF. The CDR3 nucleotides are TGTGCCAGCAGCCCCCTTGGGGGAGGTGAAGCTTTCTTT.

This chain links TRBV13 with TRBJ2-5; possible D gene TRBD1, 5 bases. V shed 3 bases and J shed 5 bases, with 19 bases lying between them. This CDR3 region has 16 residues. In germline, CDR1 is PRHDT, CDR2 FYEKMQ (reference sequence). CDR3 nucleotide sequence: TGTGCCAGCAGCTTGGGGCGGTTCCAACCGCTGGAGACCCAGTACTTC. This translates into CASSLGRFQPLETQYF.